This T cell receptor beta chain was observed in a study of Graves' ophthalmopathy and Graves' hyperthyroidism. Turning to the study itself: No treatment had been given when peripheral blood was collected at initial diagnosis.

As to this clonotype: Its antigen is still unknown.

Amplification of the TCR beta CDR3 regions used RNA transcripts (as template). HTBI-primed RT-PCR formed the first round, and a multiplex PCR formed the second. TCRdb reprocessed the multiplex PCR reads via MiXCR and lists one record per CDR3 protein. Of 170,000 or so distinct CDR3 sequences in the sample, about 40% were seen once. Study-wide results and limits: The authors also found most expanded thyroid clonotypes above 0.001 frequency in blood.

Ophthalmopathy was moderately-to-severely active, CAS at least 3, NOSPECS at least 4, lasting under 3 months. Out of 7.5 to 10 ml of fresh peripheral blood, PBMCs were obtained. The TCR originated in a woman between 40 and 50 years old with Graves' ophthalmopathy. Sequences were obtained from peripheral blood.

For the CDR3, the DNA is TGTGCCAGCAGTCGTAGCGGGGGACAGGGAGGCACTGAAGCTTTCTTT. It translates to CASSRSGGQGGTEAFF. V and J are TRBV12-3 or TRBV12-4 and TRBJ1-1, with 9 bases that match TRBD1. With V trimmed by 5 bases and J by 4 bases, 11 bases remained unmatched. The CDR3 consists of 16 residues.